The clone carrying this T cell receptor beta chain was found a few times. Reverse transcribing all isolated RNA meant expressed TCRB transcripts were sequenced. The average output of naive, central memory and regulatory T cell samples was around 3.5 million reads. Using immunoSEQ multiplex PCR, the repertoire was profiled, and TCRdb retains in-frame clones only, with some absent. Seen here are about 410,000 clones, around 13% observed once, and the top ten hold roughly 0.04%. The sample is drawn from a study of beta chain features in type 1 diabetes. Study-wide context: Cell yields, age and gender were similar between patients and healthy donors.

The J segment lost 2 bases and the V segment lost 4 bases, leaving 10 bases of the junction unmatched. The CDR3 extends over 17 amino acids. The V gene's germline CDR1 is SGHTA and CDR2 FQGNSA. Cell sorting via CD45RO/CCR7/CD25/CD127/CD95/CD27 was performed to obtain CD4+ naive, central memory, regulatory and stem cell-like memory cells. The purity of all sorted populations exceeded 95%. The V and J genes are TRBV7-2 and TRBJ2-5, with 10 bases that match TRBD2. The receptor's source is a man between 25 and 39 years old in good health. The sequenced sample consisted of naive CD4+ T cells from blood. CDR3 region: CASSSAPSGGAQETQYF. CDR3 nucleotide sequence: TGTGCCAGCAGCTCCGCCCCGAGCGGGGGGGCACAAGAGACCCAGTACTTC.